This T cell receptor (beta chain) was identified in a study of OX40 agonist ivuxolimab in advanced cancers. Findings and limits, study-wide: In CD8+ T cells, expanded clones were on average more numerous than in CD4+. Antigen specificity remained undetermined for the expanded peripheral T cells.

The repertoire was sequenced with immunoSEQ multiplex PCR; TCRdb's copy has only in-frame clones and lacks some. The sample has approximately 100,000 clones; under 85% are singletons. With regard to this clone: What it binds is not known.

The V end was cut by 2 bases, the J end by 7 bases, with 18 bases between. This CDR3 spans 15 amino acids. CDR1 is GTSNPN and CDR2 is SVGIG in the germline V gene (reference sequence). J is TRBJ2-1 and V is TRBV30; no clear D. The material sequenced was CD4+ or CD8+ T cells sorted from blood, taken in a trial of the OX40 agonist ivuxolimab. The sequence was obtained from an adult with an advanced solid tumor such as melanoma, head and neck, liver or kidney cancer. This CDR3 is CAWSILLRVVNEQFF. In DNA form, the CDR3 reads TGTGCCTGGAGTATTCTACTAAGGGTGGTTAATGAGCAGTTCTTC.